This paragraph reports one TCR beta chain. Its antigen is unidentified. This sample is part of a study of T-cell memory formation after mild COVID-19. In TCRdb, the 5' RACE reads were re-called with MiXCR into one record per CDR3 protein. The table has about 360,000 distinct CDR3 sequences, roughly an eighth seen once. Study-wide points: The appearance of some responding clones in pre-infection memory suggested that cross-reactive memory joined.

Germline CDR1 SGHNT, CDR2 YENEEA. Trimming took off 5 bases at V and 5 bases at J, with 16 bases between the two ends. The CDR3 extends over 15 amino acids. The specimen was PBMCs or a T cell subset sorted from them (not recorded which). This clonotype was sampled from a man aged 18 to 29 who had mild COVID-19 (a few samples of this study predate the infection). Cell type and time point are not known. The chain couples TRBV11-3 to TRBJ2-1; a possible D gene is TRBD2 (6 bases). CDR3 amino acids: CASSPRVGEDNEQFF. The CDR3 region has the DNA TGTGCCAGCAGCCCTCGAGTGGGGGAGGACAATGAGCAGTTCTTC.